The table lists the clone carrying this TCR beta chain with a few counts. This specimen belongs to a study of CD8 T cells in ankylosing spondylitis. This CDR3 spans 15 amino acids. The V segment lost 6 bases and the J segment 5 bases; nucleotides outside the gene matches: 10. Germline loops: CDR1 MNHNS, CDR2 SASEGT. TCRdb fed the 5' RACE reads into MiXCR, producing one record per CDR3 protein. The sample consists of about 36,000 distinct CDR3 sequences, under 15% of them appearing once. The sequenced sample was synovial fluid, either unsorted or a sorted T cell fraction (not recorded which). The chain recombines TRBV6-1 with TRBJ2-1, with 7 nucleotides matching TRBD1. The receptor was derived from a male donor with ankylosing spondylitis. The CDR3: CASRPVHRGHNEQFF. The CDR3 region has the DNA TGTGCCAGCAGACCTGTGCACAGGGGACACAATGAGCAGTTCTTC.